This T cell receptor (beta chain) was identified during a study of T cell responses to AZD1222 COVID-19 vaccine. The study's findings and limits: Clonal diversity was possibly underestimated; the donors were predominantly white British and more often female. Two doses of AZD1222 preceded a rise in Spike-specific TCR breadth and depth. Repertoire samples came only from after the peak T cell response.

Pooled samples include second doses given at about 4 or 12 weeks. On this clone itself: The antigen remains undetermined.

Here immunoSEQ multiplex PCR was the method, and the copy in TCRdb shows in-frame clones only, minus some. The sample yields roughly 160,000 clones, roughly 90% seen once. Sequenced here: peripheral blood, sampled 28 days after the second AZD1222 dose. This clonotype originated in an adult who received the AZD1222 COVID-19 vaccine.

The chain's CDR3 is CATSSGDRYNTEAFF. In nucleotides, the CDR3 is TGTGCCACCAGCAGCGGGGACAGATATAACACTGAAGCTTTCTTT. The chain has TRBV15 and TRBJ1-1, with 7 bases that match TRBD1. Germline V gene sequence: CDR1 LNHNV, CDR2 YYDKDF (reference sequence). The CDR3 loop spans 15 amino acids. Trimming took 3 bases from V and 2 from J; bases not matched to a gene: 6.